The rows below give T cell receptor beta chains drawn from one sample of a study of cytomegalovirus exposure and HLA in healthy donors. TCRdb's table, derived via immunoSEQ multiplex PCR, lists solely in-frame clones and lacks some. In total, the table holds 110,000 to 150,000 clones. The sample taken for sequencing was PBMCs. These receptor sequences come from a male donor in good health and CMV-seronegative. The CDR3 runs from the conserved cysteine through the conserved F or W. The D gene is left open where the match is weak.

v_call	j_call	d_call	cdr3_aa	cdr3_nt
TRBV5-4	TRBJ2-1	NA	CASSPAGNEQFF	TGTGCCAGCAGCCCCGCCGGGAATGAGCAGTTCTTC
TRBV28	TRBJ2-7	NA	CASSSTKGAKNEQYF	TGTGCCAGCAGTTCAACGAAAGGGGCTAAGAACGAGCAGTACTTC
TRBV7-2	TRBJ2-7	NA	CASSLGTDSYEQYF	TGTGCCAGCAGCTTAGGGACCGACAGCTACGAGCAGTACTTC
TRBV6-5	TRBJ1-6	NA	CASSPFVNSPLHF	TGTGCCAGCAGCCCATTTGTGAATTCACCCCTCCACTTT
TRBV5-8	TRBJ2-2	TRBD1	CASSSTGRGELFF	TGTGCCAGCAGCTCGACAGGGCGCGGGGAGCTGTTTTTT
TRBV18	TRBJ1-1	NA	CASSPPRGGRAEAFF	TGTGCCAGCTCACCACCCCGGGGGGGCCGGGCTGAAGCTTTCTTT
TRBV12-5	TRBJ1-2	NA	CASGLGSGRGANYGYTF	TGTGCTAGTGGTCTTGGTTCCGGGAGGGGTGCTAACTATGGCTACACCTTC
TRBV18	TRBJ1-6	NA	CASSQYAGTYNSPLHF	TGTGCCAGCTCACAGTATGCGGGGACCTATAATTCACCCCTCCACTTT
TRBV5-6	TRBJ2-3	TRBD1	CASSWGGTGGTDTQYF	TGTGCCAGCAGCTGGGGGGGGACAGGGGGCACAGATACGCAGTATTTT
TRBV27	TRBJ2-1	TRBD2	CASSSWGETSGGSSYNEQFF	TGTGCCAGCAGTTCGTGGGGGGAGACTAGCGGAGGTAGCTCCTACAATGAGCAGTTCTTC
TRBV19	TRBJ1-5	TRBD1	CASSMEQGRSSPQHF	TGTGCCAGTAGTATGGAACAGGGGAGGAGTTCGCCCCAGCATTTT
TRBV25-1	TRBJ2-7	TRBD2	CASTGGAGEQYF	TGTGCCAGCACGGGGGGGGCAGGCGAGCAGTACTTC
TRBV27	TRBJ1-1	NA	CASSPSLGRWTEAFF	TGTGCCAGCAGCCCCTCCTTGGGGAGATGGACTGAAGCTTTCTTT
TRBV4-3	TRBJ2-4	NA	CASSQGTVGKNIQYF	TGCGCCAGCAGCCAAGGGACAGTTGGCAAAAACATTCAGTACTTC
TRBV13	TRBJ1-2	NA	CASSLTGNYGYTF	TGTGCCAGCAGCTTAACGGGGAACTATGGCTACACCTTC
TRBV19	TRBJ2-2	NA	CASSIQTNTGELFF	TGTGCCAGTAGTATTCAGACGAACACCGGGGAGCTGTTTTTT
TRBV5-6	TRBJ2-1	NA	CASSLAVPADEQFF	TGTGCCAGCAGCTTGGCAGTACCAGCGGACGAGCAGTTCTTC
TRBV9	TRBJ1-3	NA	CASSVDRTGNTIYF	TGTGCCAGCAGTGTGGACAGAACTGGAAACACCATATATTTT
TRBV10-3	TRBJ2-7	TRBD1	CAILEEGTGMNEQYF	TGTGCCATACTAGAAGAAGGGACAGGGATGAACGAGCAGTACTTC
TRBV2	TRBJ1-4	NA	CASRAPEIEKLFF	TGTGCCAGCAGAGCGCCAGAGATTGAAAAACTGTTTTTT
TRBV6-1	TRBJ1-5	NA	CASIPAGVKQPQHF	TGTGCCAGCATTCCGGCAGGGGTGAAACAGCCCCAGCATTTT
TRBV29-1	TRBJ1-4	NA	CSVEWGRDEKLFF	TGCAGCGTTGAGTGGGGGCGAGACGAAAAACTGTTTTTT
TRBV7-8	TRBJ1-1	NA	CASSLDGVNTEAFF	TGTGCCAGCAGCTTAGACGGAGTGAACACTGAAGCTTTCTTT
TRBV15	TRBJ2-2	NA	CATSSQGNTGELFF	TGTGCCACCAGCAGCCAGGGAAACACCGGGGAGCTGTTTTTT
TRBV5-1	TRBJ2-7	NA	CASSLGEYEQYF	TGCGCCAGCAGCTTGGGCGAGTACGAGCAGTACTTC
TRBV28	TRBJ2-5	NA	CASSQNSKETQYF	TGTGCCAGCAGTCAAAATTCCAAAGAGACCCAGTACTTC
TRBV9	TRBJ2-1	NA	CASSPGTSYNEQFF	TGTGCCAGCAGCCCTGGTACGAGCTACAATGAGCAGTTCTTC
TRBV7-7	TRBJ2-5	TRBD1	CASSSTGTGTETQYF	TGTGCTAGCAGCTCCACCGGGACAGGGACCGAGACCCAGTACTTC
TRBV28	TRBJ2-6	TRBD2	CASSLSGGSGANVLTF	TGTGCCAGCAGTTTATCGGGGGGCTCTGGGGCCAACGTCCTGACTTTC
TRBV5-1	TRBJ1-1	NA	CASSSRQEAFF	TGCGCCAGCAGCTCCCGACAGGAAGCTTTCTTT
TRBV29-1	TRBJ1-1	NA	CSVISPEAFF	TGCAGCGTTATTAGCCCTGAAGCTTTCTTT